The 8 T cell receptor beta chains below were found in one sample sequenced in a study of shared clonotypes between healthy human individuals. Assay: immunoSEQ multiplex PCR; the TCRdb copy retains only in-frame clones and omits some. The sample consists of roughly 2 million clones, 90% to 95% of them appearing once. Sequenced sample: naive CD4+ T cells sorted from blood. Subset indicated: CD45RA+ positively selected. All receptors come from a man aged 18-30 years in good health.

V and J are TRBV12-5 and TRBJ2-5; no clear D gene. Trimming left V 3 bases short and J 7 bases short, with 9 bases between. This CDR3 is built from 12 residues. Germline CDR1 and CDR2: LGHNT and FRNRAP. As DNA, the CDR3 is TGTGCTAGTGGTTTTTTCCCAGGGACCCAGTACTTC. Its translation is CASGFFPGTQYF.

On this clone: Other nucleotide sequences in the sample specify the same CDR3. V usage is TRBV5-1 and J usage is TRBJ2-3; D might be TRBD2 (5 bases). Germline lookup yields CDR1 SGHRS and CDR2 YFSETQ. The CDR3 spans 12 residues. V lost 3 bases and J 5 bases, leaving 7 bases between the germline ends. This CDR3 is CASSSRGDTQYF. Written as DNA, the CDR3 is TGCGCCAGCAGCTCCCGGGGAGATACGCAGTATTTT.

The chain has TRBV7-2 and TRBJ1-5, with D maybe TRBD1 (5 bases). The germline V gene has CDR1 SGHTA and CDR2 FQGNSA. This CDR3 is built from 15 residues. Trimming pared 4 bases from V and 6 bases from J, leaving 16 bases between. The CDR3 DNA reads as TGTGCCAGCAGCTCAGACAGTGGAGCAAGTCAGCCCCAGCATTTT. This sequence encodes CASSSDSGASQPQHF. The whole variable domain, remainder taken from reference TRBV7-2 and TRBJ1-5, is GAGVSQSPSNKVTEKGKDVELRCDPISGHTALYWYRQSLGQGLEFLIYFQGNSAPDKSGLPSDRFSAERTGGSVSTLTIQRTQQEDSAVYLCASSSDSGASQPQHFGDGTRLSIL.

V is TRBV20-1 and J is TRBJ2-5, with a weak D call TRBD1 (5 bases). V was clipped by 7 bases and J by 4 bases, with 10 bases between them. This CDR3 region has 11 residues. CDR1 is DFQATT and CDR2 is SNEGSKA in the germline V gene (reference sequence). The CDR3 is CSVRGLETQYF. DNA for the CDR3: TGCAGTGTAAGGGGCCTAGAGACCCAGTACTTC.

The chain joins TRBV4-3 to TRBJ1-5; D not resolved. The CDR3 is 15 residues long. V was pared by 0 bases and J by 7 bases, with 13 bases between. Germline assignment: CDR1 LGHNA and CDR2 YSLEER. The CDR3 DNA reads TGCGCCAGCAGCCAAGATACGACAAACTGGCAGCCCCAGCATTTT. Residues: CASSQDTTNWQPQHF.

The chain has TRBV28 and TRBJ2-3; no firm D call. The CDR3 extends over 15 amino acids. The germline V and J ends were trimmed by 7 bases and 0 bases, with 14 bases remaining between them. CDR1 and CDR2 (germline): MDHEN, SYDVKM. The CDR3 loop is CASIRDSVSTDTQYF. CDR3 sequence (DNA): TGTGCCAGCATCCGCGATAGTGTTAGCACAGATACGCAGTATTTT.

Details on this clone: This sample includes further DNA sequences coding for the same CDR3. This chain joins TRBV5-1 and TRBJ1-2, with a possible D match to TRBD1 (5 bases). The CDR3 sequence is 13 residues long. Germline assignment: CDR1 SGHRS and CDR2 YFSETQ. Trimming cost V 5 bases and J 0 bases, with 8 bases left between them. The CDR3 DNA sequence: TGCGCCAGCAGTTCAGGGTCTAACTATGGCTACACCTTC. Residues: CASSSGSNYGYTF.

The V gene is TRBV7-9, the J gene TRBJ2-2, with D possibly TRBD2 on 5 matching bases. With 5 bases removed from V and 2 bases from J, the gap between germline ends came to 12 bases. The V gene's germline CDR1 is SEHNR and CDR2 FQNEAQ (reference sequence). CDR3 length equals 15 residues. The chain's CDR3 is CASSPRTGNTGELFF. CDR3 nucleotide sequence: TGTGCCAGCAGCCCCCGGACGGGAAACACCGGGGAGCTGTTTTTT.